The present T cell receptor beta chain was sequenced within a study of T-cell reconstitution after alpha-beta-depleted transplantation in children. The CDR3 length is 14 residues. Unmatched junction bases numbered 12, after V lost 5 bases and J lost 12 bases. CDR1 and CDR2 (germline): SEHNR, FQNEAQ (reference sequence). Using unique molecular identifiers, the investigators prepared the TCRbeta library. Via MiXCR, TCRdb re-called the PCR reads, giving one row per CDR3 protein. The data hold under 250,000 distinct CDR3 sequences, with approximately 17% observed a single time. This clonotype originated in a male patient aged 2-10 years who had a stem cell transplant for acute lymphoblastic leukemia, so the T cells may come from the graft donor. The chain employs TRBV7-9 and TRBJ2-7; 11 bases agree with TRBD1. The specimen comprised PBMCs, mostly from graft donor cells, sampled 360 days after TCRalphabeta/CD19-depleted stem cell transplant. The CDR3 sequence: CASSPPAGQGALYF. CDR3 DNA: TGTGCCAGCAGCCCGCCTGCAGGACAGGGGGCTTTGTACTTC.